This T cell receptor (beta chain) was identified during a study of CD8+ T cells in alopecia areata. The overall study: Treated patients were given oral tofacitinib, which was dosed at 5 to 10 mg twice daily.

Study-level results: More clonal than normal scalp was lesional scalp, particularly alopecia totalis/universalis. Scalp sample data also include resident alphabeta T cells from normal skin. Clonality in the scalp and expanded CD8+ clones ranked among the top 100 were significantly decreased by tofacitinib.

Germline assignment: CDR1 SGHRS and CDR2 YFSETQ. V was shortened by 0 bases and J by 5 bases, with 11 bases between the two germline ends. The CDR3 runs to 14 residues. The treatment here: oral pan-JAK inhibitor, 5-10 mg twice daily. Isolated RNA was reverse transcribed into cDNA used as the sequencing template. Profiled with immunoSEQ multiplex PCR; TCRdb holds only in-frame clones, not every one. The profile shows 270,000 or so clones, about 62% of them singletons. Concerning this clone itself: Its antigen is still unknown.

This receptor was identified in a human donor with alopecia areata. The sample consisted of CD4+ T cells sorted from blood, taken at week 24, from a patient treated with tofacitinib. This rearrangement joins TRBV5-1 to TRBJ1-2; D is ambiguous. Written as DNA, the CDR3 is TGCGCCAGCAGCTTGGGAGGACCGGAATATGGCTACACCTTC. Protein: CASSLGGPEYGYTF.